The 19 T cell receptor beta chains given below trace back to one sample, sequenced in a study of PD-L1 blockade in urothelial cancer. Time point specified: pretreatment peripheral blood. Method: immunoSEQ multiplex PCR; TCRdb's copy keeps in-frame clones and lacks some. The top ten clones hold 2% to 2.5% of a sample with around 100,000 clones, around 87% of them seen once. Sequenced material: PBMCs, taken around atezolizumab (anti-PD-L1) treatment. These receptors all come from a man in his 60s with urothelial cancer.

The gene calls are TRBV5-1 and TRBJ1-3; 8 bases are shared with TRBD1. The CDR3 runs 15 residues. Germline trimming cut 4 bases from V and 7 bases from J; bases unmatched to any gene: 10. Germline-derived CDR1 and CDR2 are SGHRS and YFSETQ. This CDR3 is CASSVTPDRENTIYF. Written as DNA, the CDR3 is TGCGCCAGCAGCGTCACCCCGGACAGGGAGAACACCATATATTTT.

The rearrangement links TRBV6-1 to TRBJ1-2, with 8 nucleotides matching TRBD1. CDR3 size: 14 residues. V trimming: 8 bases; J trimming: 8 bases; junction bases outside the gene matches: 13. The germline V gene has CDR1 MNHNS and CDR2 SASEGT. The CDR3 nucleotides read TGTGCCAGCCGGTCCGGGACAGGCGCCTCCGGCTACACCTTC. Amino acids: CASRSGTGASGYTF.

The gene calls are TRBV18 and TRBJ1-5; TRBD1 might be the D (5 bases). The germline V and J ends were trimmed by 6 bases and 4 bases, with 16 bases remaining between them. The CDR3 spans 15 residues. Germline loops: CDR1 KGHSH, CDR2 LQKENI. The CDR3 DNA reads as TGTGCCAGCTCGCTGACAGTTACCTCTAATCAGCCCCAGCATTTT. Protein product: CASSLTVTSNQPQHF.

CDR3 amino acids: CASSLLLAGGIHEQFF. CDR3 nucleotide sequence: TGTGCCAGCAGTTTACTCCTAGCGGGGGGCATTCATGAGCAGTTCTTC. The chain recombines TRBV11-3 with TRBJ2-1, with 11 bases that match TRBD2. Germline-derived CDR1 and CDR2 are SGHNT and YENEEA. The CDR3 has 16 amino acids. The junction had 12 bases not matched to a gene; V was cut back by 6 bases and J by 8 bases.

The rearrangement joins TRBV19 to TRBJ2-1; 15 nucleotides line up with TRBD2. The CDR3 totals 16 residues. The germline gives CDR1 LNHDA, CDR2 SQIVND (reference sequence). J lost 6 bases, V lost 7 bases, and 7 bases had no gene match. DNA for the CDR3: TGTGCCAGTACAACCAGGGGACTAGCGGGAGGCAATGAGCAGTTCTTC. It encodes CASTTRGLAGGNEQFF.

CDR3 loop: CASSLGELTVNTEAFF. The CDR3 DNA reads TGTGCCAGCAGCTTGGGAGAGTTGACAGTGAACACTGAAGCTTTCTTT. The chain uses TRBV5-8 and TRBJ1-1; tentative D call: TRBD1 (5 bases). Between the trimmed V and J ends, which lost 0 bases and 0 bases, there was a span of 12 bases. This CDR3 contains 16 residues. Germline CDR1 reads SGHTS; CDR2 reads YDEGEE.

V gene TRBV29-1 combines with J gene TRBJ2-1, with TRBD1 as a possible D gene (6 bases). V lost 4 bases to trimming and J lost 10 bases, with 11 bases between them. The V gene's germline CDR1 is SQVTM and CDR2 ANQGSEA. The CDR3 has 11 residues. The CDR3 sequence is CSVAPGQEQFF. CDR3 nucleotides: TGCAGCGTTGCCCCAGGACAGGAGCAGTTCTTC.

The chain is built from TRBV7-9 and TRBJ1-4; D perhaps matches TRBD1 (6 bases). Trimming left V 6 bases short and J 5 bases short, with 13 bases between. CDR1 and CDR2 (germline): SEHNR, FQNEAQ (reference sequence). CDR3 length: 14 amino acids. CDR3 coding DNA: TGTGCCAGCAGGCGAGGGGGGGGGAATGAAAAACTGTTTTTT. It codes for CASRRGGGNEKLFF.

This clone has a single count. The chain combines TRBV6-1 with TRBJ2-7; D might be TRBD2 (6 bases). This CDR3 contains 14 residues. V dropped 6 bases and J dropped 3 bases, with 15 bases sitting between them. Germline CDR1 MNHNS, CDR2 SASEGT. The CDR3 DNA reads TGTGCCAGCAGCCAAAGGGGCGGGGTCTACGAGCAGTACTTC. It encodes CASSQRGGVYEQYF.

This rearrangement joins TRBV6-5 to TRBJ2-5; 8 bases line up with TRBD2. The J call may be in error: the DNA end matches TRBJ2-7 better. Germline loops: CDR1 MNHEY, CDR2 SVGAGI. The CDR3 totals 15 residues. CDR3 sequence (DNA): TGTGCCAGCAGTGCTACTAGCGGTTCTTTAAGCGAGCAGTACTTC. Its translation: CASSATSGSLSEQYF.

Remarks on this clone: The junction departs from the called germline gene at one end, perhaps through a read error. The chain joins TRBV7-7 to TRBJ2-2; possibly TRBD1 for D (5 bases). Germline CDR1 and CDR2: SSHAT and FNYEAQ (reference sequence). The CDR3 has 15 residues. CDR3 bases: TGTGCTAGCAGCTTCGATACAGGGAACACCGGGGAGCTGTTTTTT. Residues: CASSFDTGNTGELFF.

The V and J genes are TRBV5-1 and TRBJ2-3; weak D call: TRBD2 (5 bases). V was trimmed by 4 bases and J by 3 bases, leaving 18 bases between them. Germline CDR1 SGHRS, CDR2 YFSETQ. This CDR3 comprises 16 residues. As DNA, the CDR3 is TGCGCCAGCAGCCCCGGTAATTGGGAGTATACAGATACGCAGTATTTT. This codes for CASSPGNWEYTDTQYF.

This rearrangement joins TRBV6-5 to TRBJ2-5, with 7 bases aligning to TRBD2. The CDR3 extends over 13 amino acids. V gave up 5 bases and J gave up 5 bases; unmatched junction bases: 5. Germline V gene lookup returns CDR1 MNHEY and CDR2 SVGAGI. CDR3 bases: TGTGCCAGCAGTAGACTCGGGAGGGAGACCCAGTACTTC. Its translation is CASSRLGRETQYF.

The genes are TRBV5-1 and TRBJ2-1, with 8 nucleotides matching TRBD2. The CDR3 extends over 15 amino acids. Germline V gene data show CDR1 as SGHRS and CDR2 as YFSETQ. With 2 bases clipped from V and 2 bases from J, the junction kept 3 bases outside the gene matches. Written as DNA, the CDR3 is TGCGCCAGCAGCTTTAGCGGGACCGCCTACAATGAGCAGTTCTTC. Translating gives CASSFSGTAYNEQFF.

The chain uses TRBV7-3 and TRBJ2-3, with D uncertain. Trimming removed 5 bases from V and 5 bases from J, with 11 bases in between. Germline CDR1 is SGHTA and CDR2 is FQGTGA. The CDR3 is made up of 13 amino acids. CDR3 residues: CASSRSSVDTQYF. The CDR3 DNA reads TGTGCCAGCAGCCGCTCCAGCGTAGATACGCAGTATTTT.

The CDR3 protein is CASSLIGYGYTF. The CDR3, as DNA: TGTGCCAGCAGCTTAATCGGCTATGGCTACACCTTC. The chain has TRBV7-2 and TRBJ1-2; D is unresolved. The CDR3 has 12 amino acids. In germline, CDR1 is SGHTA, CDR2 FQGNSA. Between the trimmed V and J ends, which lost 2 bases and 4 bases, there was a span of 5 bases.

The chain carries TRBV19 and TRBJ2-1, with 7 positions matching TRBD2. Germline trimming cut 6 bases from V and 6 bases from J; bases unmatched to any gene: 5. The CDR3 sequence is 13 residues long. From germline, CDR1 is LNHDA and CDR2 SQIVND (reference sequence). CDR3 protein: CASRVTGGNEQFF. CDR3 bases: TGTGCCAGTAGGGTAACGGGGGGCAATGAGCAGTTCTTC.

The rearrangement links TRBV5-1 to TRBJ2-3, with TRBD2 identical over 9 bases. The V gene's germline CDR1 is SGHRS and CDR2 YFSETQ. The J segment lost 2 bases and the V segment lost 0 bases, leaving 13 bases of the junction unmatched. CDR3 length equals 19 residues. CDR3 in amino acids: CASSLAPGSSGGPTDTQYF. The CDR3 nucleotides read TGCGCCAGCAGCTTGGCCCCGGGTAGCAGCGGGGGGCCCACAGATACGCAGTATTTT.

The J gene is TRBJ2-7, the V gene TRBV28, with TRBD2 matching over 9 bases. The CDR3 runs 14 residues. Germline trimming cut 8 bases from V and 1 base from J; bases unmatched to any gene: 6. CDR1 is MDHEN, CDR2 SYDVKM, per germline. The CDR3: CASSTSGQSYEQYF. The DNA for the CDR3 is TGTGCCAGCTCGACTAGCGGACAATCCTACGAGCAGTACTTC.